Below are 5 T cell receptor beta chains sequenced from a single sample in a study of response to subunit inactivated influenza vaccine. TCRdb redid the calling of the RT-PCR reads with MiXCR, one entry per CDR3 protein. The table shows some 640,000 distinct CDR3 sequences, with approximately 15% occurring only once. This specimen consisted of PBMCs from blood, obtained around 15 days before vaccination. These receptors came from a man over 45 who received an inactivated influenza vaccine.

The genes are TRBV10-2 and TRBJ2-6, with D uncertain. The CDR3 runs 17 residues. V lost 0 bases and J 0 bases, leaving 9 bases between the germline ends. Germline CDR1 and CDR2: WSHSY and SAAADI. CDR3 region: CASSESFSNSGANVLTF. As DNA, the CDR3 is TGCGCCAGCAGTGAGTCGTTTTCAAACTCTGGGGCCAACGTCCTGACTTTC.

Many counts were recorded for this clonotype. The V call is TRBV29-1, the J call TRBJ1-6; 7 bases map to TRBD1. V gave up 7 bases and J gave up 4 bases; unmatched junction bases: 10. The CDR3 runs 15 residues. Germline-derived CDR1 and CDR2 are SQVTM and ANQGSEA. In DNA form, the CDR3 reads TGCAGCGCCAGAAGCGGGGACAGATATAATTCACCCCTCCACTTT. This codes for CSARSGDRYNSPLHF.

This clonotype has just a few counts. V and J are TRBV20-1 and TRBJ1-2; TRBD1 agrees at 8 bases. The CDR3 sequence is 14 residues long. V dropped 3 bases and J dropped 5; count of bases not matched to a gene: 8. Looked up from germline, CDR1 is DFQATT and CDR2 is SNEGSKA (reference sequence). The CDR3 DNA follows: TGCAGTGCTAGTGGACAGGGCAGGGAGTATGGCTACACCTTC. Translated: CSASGQGREYGYTF.

This clonotype was seen a few times. The J gene is TRBJ2-5, the V gene TRBV6-5; maybe TRBD2 (6 bases). Germline CDR1 MNHEY, CDR2 SVGAGI. This CDR3 region has 16 residues. The V and J ends lost 0 bases and 5 bases respectively, with 16 bases between them. CDR3 amino acids: CASSYSGGKAGETQYF. CDR3 bases: TGTGCCAGCAGTTACTCCGGCGGGAAGGCTGGGGAGACCCAGTACTTC.

As DNA, the CDR3 is TGTGCCAGCAGACCGCATTCGAGCAATCAGCCCCAGCATTTT. Translated, it gives CASRPHSSNQPQHF. The chain combines TRBV6-1 with TRBJ1-5; D is unclear. The length of the CDR3 is 14 residues. Germline V gene lookup returns CDR1 MNHNS and CDR2 SASEGT. The V end lost 6 bases, the J end lost 1 base, and 10 bases lay between the germline ends.